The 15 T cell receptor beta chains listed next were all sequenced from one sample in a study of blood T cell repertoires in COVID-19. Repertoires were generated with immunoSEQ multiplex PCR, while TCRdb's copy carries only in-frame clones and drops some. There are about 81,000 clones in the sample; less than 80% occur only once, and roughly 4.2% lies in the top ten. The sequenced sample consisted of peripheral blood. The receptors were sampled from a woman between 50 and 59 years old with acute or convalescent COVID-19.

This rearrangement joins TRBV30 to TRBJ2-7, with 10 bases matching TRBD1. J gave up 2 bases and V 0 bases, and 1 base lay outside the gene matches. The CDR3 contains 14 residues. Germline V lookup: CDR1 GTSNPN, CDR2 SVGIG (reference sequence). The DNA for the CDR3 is TGTGCCTGGAGTGTAGGACAGGGGGCCTACGAGCAGTACTTC. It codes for CAWSVGQGAYEQYF.

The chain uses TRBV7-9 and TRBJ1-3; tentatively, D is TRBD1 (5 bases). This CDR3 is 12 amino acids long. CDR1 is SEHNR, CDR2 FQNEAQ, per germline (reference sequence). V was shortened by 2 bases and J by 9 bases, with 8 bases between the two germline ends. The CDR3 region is CASSLLQGTIYF. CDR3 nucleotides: TGTGCCAGCAGCTTACTCCAGGGCACCATATATTTT.

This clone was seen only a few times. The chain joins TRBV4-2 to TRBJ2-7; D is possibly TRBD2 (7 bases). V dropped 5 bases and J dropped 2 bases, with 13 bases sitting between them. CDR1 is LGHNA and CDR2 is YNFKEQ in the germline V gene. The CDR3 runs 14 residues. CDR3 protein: CASSSREGAYEQYF. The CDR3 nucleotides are TGTGCCAGCAGCTCGAGGGAGGGGGCCTACGAGCAGTACTTC.

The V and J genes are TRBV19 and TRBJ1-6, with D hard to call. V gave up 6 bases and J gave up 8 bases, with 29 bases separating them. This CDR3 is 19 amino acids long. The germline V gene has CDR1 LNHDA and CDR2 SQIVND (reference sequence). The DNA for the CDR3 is TGTGCCAGTAGGACAATTTTTGGGAGTCGACGGGGTTTAGATTCACCCCTCCACTTT. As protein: CASRTIFGSRRGLDSPLHF.

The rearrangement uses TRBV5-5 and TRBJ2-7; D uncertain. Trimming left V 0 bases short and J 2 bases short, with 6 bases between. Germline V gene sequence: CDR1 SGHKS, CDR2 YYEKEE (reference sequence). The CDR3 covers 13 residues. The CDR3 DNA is TGTGCCAGCAGCTTGGAAGCCACCTACGAGCAGTACTTC. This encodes CASSLEATYEQYF.

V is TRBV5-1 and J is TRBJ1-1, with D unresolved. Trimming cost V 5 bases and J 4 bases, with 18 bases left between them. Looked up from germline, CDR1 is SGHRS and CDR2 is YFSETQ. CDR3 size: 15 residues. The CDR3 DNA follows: TGCGCCAGCAGAAGGCAGCCGGGTGAGACCACTGAAGCTTTCTTT. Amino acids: CASRRQPGETTEAFF.

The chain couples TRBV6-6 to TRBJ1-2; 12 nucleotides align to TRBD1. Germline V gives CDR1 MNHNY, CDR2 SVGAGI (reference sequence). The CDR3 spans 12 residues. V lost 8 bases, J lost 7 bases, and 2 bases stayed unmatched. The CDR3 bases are TGTGCCAGCGGGGGACAGGGGGCTGGCTACACCTTC. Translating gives CASGGQGAGYTF.

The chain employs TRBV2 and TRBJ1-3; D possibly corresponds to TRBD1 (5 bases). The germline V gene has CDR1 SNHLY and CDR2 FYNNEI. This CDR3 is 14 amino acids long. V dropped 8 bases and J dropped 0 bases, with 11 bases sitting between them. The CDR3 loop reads CASRGTVSGNTIYF. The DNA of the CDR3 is TGTGCCAGCCGCGGGACGGTCTCTGGAAACACCATATATTTT.

The CDR3 nucleotides are TGCGCCAGCAGCTTGGACCAGGGGCTGGGCACCGGGGAGCTGTTTTTT. It specifies CASSLDQGLGTGELFF. The V call is TRBV5-1, the J call TRBJ2-2, with D possibly being TRBD1 (6 bases). V was cut by 0 bases and J by 4 bases, with 13 bases left in between. Per germline, CDR1 SGHRS and CDR2 YFSETQ. The CDR3 runs to 16 residues.

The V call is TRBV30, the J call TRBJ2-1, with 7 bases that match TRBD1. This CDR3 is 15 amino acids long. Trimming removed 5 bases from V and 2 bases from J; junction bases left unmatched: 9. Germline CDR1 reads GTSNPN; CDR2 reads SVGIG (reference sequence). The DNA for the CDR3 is TGTGCCTGGGTACCTTTGAGGGGGCCCTACAATGAGCAGTTCTTC. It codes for CAWVPLRGPYNEQFF.

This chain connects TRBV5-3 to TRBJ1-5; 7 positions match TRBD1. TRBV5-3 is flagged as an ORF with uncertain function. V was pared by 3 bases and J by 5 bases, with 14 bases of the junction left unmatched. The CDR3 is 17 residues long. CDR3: CARSSRQGQNDDQPQHF. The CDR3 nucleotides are TGTGCCAGAAGCTCCCGACAGGGACAAAATGACGATCAGCCCCAGCATTTT.

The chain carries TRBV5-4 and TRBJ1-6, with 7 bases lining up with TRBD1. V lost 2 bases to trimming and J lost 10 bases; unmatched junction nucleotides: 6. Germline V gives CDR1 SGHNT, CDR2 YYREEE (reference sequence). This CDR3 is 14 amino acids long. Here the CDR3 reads CASSFEGGHSPLHF. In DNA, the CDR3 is TGTGCCAGCAGCTTCGAAGGGGGCCACTCACCCCTCCACTTT.

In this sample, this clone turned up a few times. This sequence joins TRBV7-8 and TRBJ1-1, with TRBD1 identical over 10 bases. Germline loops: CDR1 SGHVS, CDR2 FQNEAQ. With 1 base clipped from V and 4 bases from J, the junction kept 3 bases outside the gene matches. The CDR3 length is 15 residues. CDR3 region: CASSLGTGGATEAFF. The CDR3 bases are TGTGCCAGCAGCTTAGGGACAGGGGGGGCCACTGAAGCTTTCTTT.

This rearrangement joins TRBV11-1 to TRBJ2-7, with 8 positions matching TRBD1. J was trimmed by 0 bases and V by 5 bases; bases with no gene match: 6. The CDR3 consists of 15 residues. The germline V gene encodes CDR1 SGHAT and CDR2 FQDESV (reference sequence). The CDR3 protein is CASSPGTGFSYEQYF. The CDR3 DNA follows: TGTGCCAGCAGCCCCGGGACAGGCTTCTCCTACGAGCAGTACTTC.

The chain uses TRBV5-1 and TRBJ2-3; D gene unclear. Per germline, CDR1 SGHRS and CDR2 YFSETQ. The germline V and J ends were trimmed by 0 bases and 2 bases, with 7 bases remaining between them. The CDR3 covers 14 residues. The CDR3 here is CASSLGQDTDTQYF. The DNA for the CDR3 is TGCGCCAGCAGCTTGGGGCAGGACACAGATACGCAGTATTTT.